This TCR beta chain was captured in a study of blood T cell repertoires in COVID-19. At the level of the study: The origin of the acute and convalescent COVID-19 samples was the United States, Italy and Spain.

The protocol was immunoSEQ multiplex PCR, while the TCRdb copy is restricted to in-frame clones and leaves out a portion. The sample lists 30,000 to 40,000 clones; around 80% were seen once. The sequence derives from an older man with acute or convalescent COVID-19. Sequencing was carried out using peripheral blood.

CDR3 nucleotides: TGCGCCAGCAGCCAAGTGCGCGGGTCCAGGTACGAGCAGTACTTC. It is translated as CASSQVRGSRYEQYF. The chain combines TRBV4-1 with TRBJ2-7; maybe TRBD2 (5 bases). V dropped 1 base and J dropped 4 bases, with 14 bases sitting between them. The CDR3 is 15 residues long. Germline V gene lookup returns CDR1 MGHRA and CDR2 YSYEKL.